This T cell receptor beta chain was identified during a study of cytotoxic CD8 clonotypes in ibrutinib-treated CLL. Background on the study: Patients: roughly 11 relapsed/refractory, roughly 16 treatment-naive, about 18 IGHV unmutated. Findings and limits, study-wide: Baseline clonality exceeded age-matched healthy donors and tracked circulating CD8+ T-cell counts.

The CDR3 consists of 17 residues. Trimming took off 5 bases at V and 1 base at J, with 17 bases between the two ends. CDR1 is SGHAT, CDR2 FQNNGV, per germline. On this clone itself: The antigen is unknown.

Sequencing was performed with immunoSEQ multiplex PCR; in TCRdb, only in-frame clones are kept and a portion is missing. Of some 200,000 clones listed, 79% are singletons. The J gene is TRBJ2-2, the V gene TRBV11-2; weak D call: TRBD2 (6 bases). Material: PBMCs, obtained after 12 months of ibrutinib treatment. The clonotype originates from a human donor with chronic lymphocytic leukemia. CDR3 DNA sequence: TGTGCCAGCAGCCCCCGGGTGGGACTGATGAACACCGGGGAGCTGTTTTTT. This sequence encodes CASSPRVGLMNTGELFF.